This is a list of T cell receptor beta chains from one sample in a study of T cells in Graves' hyperthyroidism and ophthalmopathy. TCRdb fed the multiplex PCR reads into MiXCR, producing one record per CDR3 protein. The sample contains about 640,000 distinct CDR3 sequences, about 20% of which appear only once. Sequencing was carried out using blood. All receptors derive from a man aged 25-45 years with Graves' ophthalmopathy. Both conserved end residues are part of each CDR3. D genes are given only for firm matches. Only some rows state a clone size, as once, few, many or a class for expanded clones.

D	J	V	size	CDR3	DNA
.	TRBJ1-6	TRBV6-1	.	CASSTGNYNSPLHF	TGTGCCAGCAGCACAGGGAACTATAATTCACCCCTCCACTTT
.	TRBJ1-3	TRBV20-1	few	CSASIPGSGNTIYF	TGCAGTGCTAGTATACCGGGGTCTGGAAACACCATATATTTT
TRBD1	TRBJ1-6	TRBV10-3	.	CASGGGTGVGDSPLHF	TGTGCCTCCGGAGGGGGGACAGGGGTTGGAGATTCACCCCTCCACTTT
TRBD2	TRBJ2-1	TRBV27	.	CASSKGGPNNEQFF	TGTGCCAGCAGTAAGGGAGGGCCTAACAATGAGCAGTTCTTC
TRBD2	TRBJ2-7	TRBV20-1	once	CSARDPGLAGLEQYF	TGCAGTGCTAGAGATCCGGGACTAGCGGGATTGGAGCAGTACTTC
.	TRBJ1-4	TRBV20-1	.	CSGVGPLGEKLFF	TGCAGTGGAGTCGGGCCCTTGGGGGAAAAACTGTTTTTT
.	TRBJ1-3	TRBV5-6	.	CASSFGTSGNTIYF	TGTGCCAGCAGCTTTGGCACCTCTGGAAACACCATATATTTT
.	TRBJ2-3	TRBV18	few	CASSPVTGGTDTQYF	TGTGCCAGCTCACCAGTAACGGGTGGCACAGATACGCAGTATTTT
.	TRBJ2-7	TRBV7-9	many	CASSSAGEQYF	TGTGCCAGCAGCTCCGCCGGCGAGCAGTACTTC
.	TRBJ2-7	TRBV3-1	few	CASSQTSFEQYF	TGTGCCAGCAGTCAGACTAGTTTCGAGCAGTACTTC
.	TRBJ2-1	TRBV20-1	few	CSARVRGTLNNEQFF	TGCAGTGCTAGAGTCCGCGGGACACTGAACAATGAGCAGTTCTTC
TRBD1	TRBJ2-2	TRBV5-1	.	CASKYRGTGELFF	TGCGCCAGCAAATACAGGGGGACCGGGGAGCTGTTTTTT
.	TRBJ2-1	TRBV20-1	.	CSAGGRVQSLNEQFF	TGCAGTGCTGGGGGTAGGGTACAGAGCCTCAATGAGCAGTTCTTC
TRBD1	TRBJ2-5	TRBV9	.	CASSSGGAETQYF	TGTGCCAGCAGTTCAGGGGGCGCTGAGACCCAGTACTTC
TRBD2	TRBJ2-7	TRBV6-1	few	CASSAGKTSGSYEQYF	TGTGCCAGCAGTGCCGGGAAGACTAGCGGTTCGTACGAGCAGTACTTC
.	TRBJ2-3	TRBV28	many	CASSTGGSGKQYF	TGTGCCAGCAGCACTGGCGGTTCGGGGAAGCAGTATTTT
.	TRBJ1-5	TRBV20-1	few	CSASKRGTNQPQHF	TGCAGTGCTAGTAAAAGAGGGACCAATCAGCCCCAGCATTTT
.	TRBJ2-2	TRBV5-5	.	CASSLFPDQTPVGELFF	TGTGCCAGCAGCTTGTTCCCCGACCAAACGCCTGTGGGGGAGCTGTTTTTT
TRBD2	TRBJ2-1	TRBV30	once	CAWSVRTSGSRGQFF	TGTGCCTGGAGTGTGAGAACTAGCGGGAGCAGGGGGCAGTTCTTC
.	TRBJ2-3	TRBV11-2	many	CASSLGARTTDPSTDTQYF	TGTGCCAGCAGCTTAGGAGCCCGGACTACCGACCCTAGCACAGATACGCAGTATTTT
.	TRBJ2-1	TRBV28	.	CASSPPWDSNEQFF	TGTGCCAGCAGCCCACCATGGGACTCCAATGAGCAGTTCTTC
TRBD1	TRBJ2-1	TRBV11-1	few	CASSSQGGTGINEQFF	TGTGCCAGCAGCTCCCAGGGCGGGACAGGGATCAATGAGCAGTTCTTC
TRBD2	TRBJ2-3	TRBV28	many	CASSRTSGTTDTQYF	TGTGCCAGCAGTCGGACTAGCGGGACCACAGATACGCAGTATTTT
TRBD1	TRBJ1-5	TRBV4-1	few	CASSQVGQGRQPQHF	TGCGCCAGCAGCCAAGTGGGACAGGGACGACAGCCCCAGCATTTT
.	TRBJ1-1	TRBV20-1	.	CSARTTKEEADGAFF	TGCAGTGCTAGAACGACCAAGGAGGAGGCTGACGGAGCTTTCTTT
.	TRBJ1-4	TRBV28	few	CASSLRQLKLFF	TGTGCCAGCAGTTTACGACAGCTTAAACTGTTTTTT
.	TRBJ2-1	TRBV28	many	CASSSVREARYNEQFF	TGTGCCAGCAGTTCCGTGAGGGAGGCCAGGTACAATGAGCAGTTCTTC
.	TRBJ2-2	TRBV12-3/TRBV12-4	few	CASSLRQVHTGELFF	TGTGCCAGCAGTTTACGGCAGGTTCACACCGGGGAGCTGTTTTTT
.	TRBJ2-4	TRBV29-1	few	CSVDSGGAKNIQYF	TGCAGCGTAGATTCGGGTGGGGCCAAAAACATTCAGTACTTC
.	TRBJ1-4	TRBV7-2	.	CASSSKADPNEKLFF	TGTGCCAGCAGCTCAAAGGCAGACCCTAATGAAAAACTGTTTTTT
TRBD2	TRBJ2-3	TRBV12-3/TRBV12-4	many	CASSSFGAGPTDTQYF	TGTGCCAGCAGTTCTTTTGGAGCGGGACCGACAGATACGCAGTATTTT
.	TRBJ2-1	TRBV15	.	CATSRDTRSGRNEQFF	TGTGCCACCAGCAGAGATACCCGATCGGGTCGGAATGAGCAGTTCTTC
TRBD1	TRBJ2-5	TRBV6-1	.	CASSARDRPQETQYF	TGTGCCAGCAGTGCTCGGGACAGACCCCAAGAGACCCAGTACTTC
.	TRBJ1-6	TRBV5-1	few	CASSLESPANSPLHF	TGCGCCAGCAGCTTGGAGTCACCCGCTAATTCACCCCTCCACTTT
.	TRBJ1-2	TRBV20-1	many	CSARWGYGYTF	TGCAGTGCGCGGTGGGGGTATGGCTACACCTTC
.	TRBJ2-7	TRBV3-1	many	CASSQGSTYEQYF	TGTGCCAGCAGCCAAGGCAGCACCTACGAGCAGTACTTC
TRBD1	TRBJ1-2	TRBV28	many	CASSSDRGSHTF	TGTGCCAGCAGCTCGGACAGGGGCTCTCACACCTTC
.	TRBJ2-3	TRBV29-1	.	CSIEDPARRDTQYF	TGCAGCATTGAAGATCCGGCTCGGAGAGATACGCAGTATTTT
.	TRBJ2-7	TRBV20-1	.	CSASTVSSGRPSYEQYF	TGCAGTGCTAGCACGGTCTCAAGTGGGAGGCCTTCTTACGAGCAGTACTTC
TRBD1	TRBJ2-1	TRBV11-3	many	CASSLGQGNSYNEQFF	TGTGCCAGCAGCTTAGGACAGGGGAACTCCTACAATGAGCAGTTCTTC
.	TRBJ2-2	TRBV12-3/TRBV12-4	many	CASTLGAGVNTGELFF	TGTGCCAGCACCCTGGGGGCGGGAGTGAACACCGGGGAGCTGTTTTTT
.	TRBJ1-2	TRBV7-2	.	CASSGRNNYGYTF	TGTGCCAGCAGCGGACGGAATAACTATGGCTACACCTTC
.	TRBJ2-7	TRBV12-3/TRBV12-4	few	CASSQEYISYEQYF	TGTGCCAGCAGCCAAGAGTACATCTCCTACGAGCAGTACTTC
.	TRBJ2-7	TRBV2	.	CTSRDPRSSYEQYF	TGTACCAGCAGGGACCCCCGGAGCTCCTACGAGCAGTACTTC
.	TRBJ1-2	TRBV6-1	.	CASSEVNSFHGYTF	TGTGCCAGCAGTGAAGTTAACAGCTTCCATGGCTACACCTTC
.	TRBJ2-1	TRBV14	.	CASSLRDGSSYNEQFF	TGTGCCAGCAGCCTCAGGGACGGGAGCTCCTACAATGAGCAGTTCTTC
.	TRBJ1-1	TRBV7-2	.	CASSLMGAPRVEAFF	TGTGCCAGCAGCCTCATGGGGGCCCCGAGGGTTGAAGCTTTCTTT
TRBD1	TRBJ1-1	TRBV7-9	few	CASSSGQGEAEAFF	TGTGCCAGCAGTTCCGGACAGGGGGAGGCTGAAGCTTTCTTT
TRBD2	TRBJ2-1	TRBV9	.	CASSPGTSMDNEQFF	TGTGCCAGCAGCCCCGGGACTAGCATGGACAATGAGCAGTTCTTC
.	TRBJ2-7	TRBV7-9	few	CASSFGQGGEQYF	TGTGCCAGCAGCTTTGGGCAGGGCGGCGAGCAGTACTTC
TRBD2	TRBJ2-5	TRBV2	many	CASTPGTSAYQETQYF	TGTGCCAGCACTCCCGGGACTAGCGCGTACCAAGAGACCCAGTACTTC
TRBD1	TRBJ1-1	TRBV10-3	many	CAISEFGTENTEAFF	TGTGCCATCAGTGAGTTCGGGACAGAGAACACTGAAGCTTTCTTT
.	TRBJ1-2	TRBV6-1	.	CASTRTRDTTNYGYTF	TGTGCCAGCACCCGAACCCGGGACACCACTAACTATGGCTACACCTTC
TRBD2	TRBJ2-3	TRBV5-1	.	CASSLYGSGSSDTQYF	TGCGCCAGCAGCTTGTACGGGAGCGGGAGTTCGGATACGCAGTATTTT
TRBD2	TRBJ2-2	TRBV19	.	CASSASGSVTGELFF	TGTGCCAGTAGTGCGAGCGGGAGCGTGACCGGGGAGCTGTTTTTT
.	TRBJ2-7	TRBV30	.	CAWSAGVGVEQYF	TGTGCCTGGAGTGCGGGAGTAGGCGTGGAGCAGTACTTC
TRBD2	TRBJ2-5	TRBV7-3	.	CASSFASGHQETQYF	TGTGCCAGCAGCTTTGCTAGCGGGCACCAAGAGACCCAGTACTTC